Presented here are 15 T cell receptor beta chains from one specimen sequenced in a study of metastatic and nonmetastatic thyroid tumors. No treatment of any kind had been given to any patient before thyroid surgery. TCRdb re-called the PCR reads with MiXCR. Found here are 40,000 or so clones, roughly a quarter of them singletons; the top ten hold roughly 9.1%. Sequencing was done on a sample of blood. Source of these receptors: a female donor with papillary thyroid cancer or a benign thyroid nodule (not recorded which). Some clones in this sample may be carry-over from other donors' samples.

This clone was counted ten times or more. The chain links TRBV18 to TRBJ2-3; TRBD2 might be the D (6 bases). Germline V gene lookup returns CDR1 KGHSH and CDR2 LQKENI. The V end lost 2 bases, the J end lost 0 bases, and 12 bases lay between the germline ends. CDR3 size: 16 residues. CDR3 loop: CASSPAAGLSTDTQYF. CDR3 bases: TGTGCCAGCTCACCAGCCGCGGGGCTAAGCACAGATACGCAGTATTTT.

The chain couples TRBV5-5 to TRBJ1-1; D ambiguous. CDR1 SGHKS and CDR2 YYEKEE come from the germline V gene (reference sequence). CDR3 length: 12 amino acids. Trimming cost V 7 bases and J 2 bases, with 9 bases left between them. The CDR3, as DNA: TGTGCCAGCCTGACGGACAACACTGAAGCTTTCTTT. This gives the protein CASLTDNTEAFF. The variable domain in full, completed from reference TRBV5-5 and TRBJ1-1, reads DAGVTQSPTHLIKTRGQQVTLRCSPISGHKSVSWYQQVLGQGPQFIFQYYEKEERGRGNFPDRFSARQFPNYSSELNVNALLLGDSALYLCASLTDNTEAFFGQGTRLTVV.

This clone has a count of ten or more. The genes are TRBV14 and TRBJ2-7; maybe TRBD1 (6 bases). This CDR3 is 15 amino acids long. Germline-derived CDR1 and CDR2 are SGHDN and FVKESK. V was trimmed by 2 bases and J by 3 bases, leaving 14 bases between them. CDR3 sequence: CASSQRTVRGYEQYF. The CDR3 DNA reads as TGTGCCAGCAGCCAACGGACAGTTCGGGGCTACGAGCAGTACTTC.

The sample holds many counts of this clone. CDR3 loop: CARGQTNTEAFF. CDR3 nucleotides: TGTGCCAGGGGTCAGACGAACACTGAAGCTTTCTTT. The J gene is TRBJ1-1, the V gene TRBV2; D uncertain. The V end lost 9 bases, the J end lost 1 base, and 9 bases lay between the germline ends. This CDR3 is 12 amino acids long. The germline CDR1 and CDR2 sequences are SNHLY and FYNNEI.

This clone has just a few counts. The chain carries TRBV6-5 and TRBJ1-1; D is unresolved. The CDR3 contains 16 residues. The V gene's germline CDR1 is MNHEY and CDR2 SVGAGI. V lost 4 bases, J lost 0 bases, and 15 bases lay in between. CDR3 sequence: CASSLIFRRLNTEAFF. The CDR3 DNA reads as TGTGCCAGCAGTTTAATATTTAGGCGTCTGAACACTGAAGCTTTCTTT.

This clone was counted at least ten times. The chain couples TRBV7-9 to TRBJ1-2, with 8 bases lining up with TRBD1. Trimming at V came to 5 bases and at J to 2 bases, leaving 7 bases not matched to a gene. This CDR3 is 15 amino acids long. From germline, CDR1 is SEHNR and CDR2 FQNEAQ (reference sequence). CDR3 sequence reads: CASSPQTGVNYGYTF. The CDR3 DNA is TGTGCCAGCAGCCCGCAGACAGGGGTGAACTATGGCTACACCTTC.

The table lists this clone with a few counts. The CDR3 is CASSIGRGYEQYF. CDR3 bases: TGTGCCAGTAGTATCGGCAGGGGCTACGAGCAGTACTTC. This chain connects TRBV19 to TRBJ2-7, with a weak D call TRBD1 (6 bases). The germline V gene has CDR1 LNHDA and CDR2 SQIVND (reference sequence). V lost 3 bases and J 3 bases, leaving 9 bases between the germline ends. The CDR3 runs 13 residues.

This clone turned up a few times. The chain recombines TRBV2 with TRBJ1-1; tentatively, D is TRBD1 (6 bases). Trimming took off 5 bases at V and 1 base at J, with 11 bases between the two ends. This CDR3 is built from 14 residues. The germline CDR1 and CDR2 sequences are SNHLY and FYNNEI. CDR3 residues: CASSYRTENTEAFF. CDR3 sequence (DNA): TGTGCCAGCAGTTATCGGACAGAGAACACTGAAGCTTTCTTT.

This clone was detected many times. The chain joins TRBV4-2 to TRBJ1-4; D call uncertain. Germline V CDR1 and CDR2: LGHNA, YNFKEQ. V was trimmed by 0 bases and J by 7 bases, leaving 18 bases between them. This CDR3 is 17 amino acids long. The CDR3 bases are TGTGCCAGCAGCCAAGATTGGGCGGCGATGATGGTTGAAAAACTGTTTTTT. Amino acids: CASSQDWAAMMVEKLFF.

This clone was counted once. The rearrangement joins TRBV30 to TRBJ2-7; 10 bases match TRBD2. This CDR3 region has 14 residues. The germline V gene encodes CDR1 GTSNPN and CDR2 SVGIG (reference sequence). The V and J ends lost 3 bases and 4 bases, in that order; junction bases with no gene match: 6. For the CDR3, the DNA is TGTGCCTGGAGCGCCGGACTAGCGGCTTACGAGCAGTACTTC. Amino acid sequence: CAWSAGLAAYEQYF.

This chain uses TRBV10-3 with TRBJ2-3; no definite D call. The germline V gene has CDR1 ENHRY and CDR2 SYGVKD. With 4 bases removed from V and 4 bases from J, the gap between germline ends came to 9 bases. The CDR3 has 13 amino acids. The CDR3 is CAISVYLSDTQYF. The CDR3 region has the DNA TGTGCCATCAGTGTGTATCTTTCAGATACGCAGTATTTT.

V is TRBV20-1 and J is TRBJ2-7, with a possible D match to TRBD1 (5 bases). The V gene's germline CDR1 is DFQATT and CDR2 SNEGSKA (reference sequence). The V gene lost 1 base and the J gene lost 4 bases, with 14 bases spanning the gap. This CDR3 is built from 14 residues. CDR3 residues: CSARGYCQGYEQYF. CDR3 DNA: TGCAGTGCTAGAGGCTACTGTCAGGGTTACGAGCAGTACTTC.

This clone occurred a few times. V gene TRBV6-1 combines with J gene TRBJ2-7; 8 positions agree with TRBD1. V lost 6 bases and J lost 7; bases outside the gene matches: 11. Germline values: CDR1 MNHNS, CDR2 SASEGT. CDR3 size: 14 residues. CDR3 residues: CASRPGQAAGEQYF. The CDR3 DNA follows: TGTGCCAGCAGGCCGGGACAGGCGGCTGGGGAGCAGTACTTC.

This clone was seen ten or more times. The chain employs TRBV5-8 and TRBJ2-6; no clear D gene. The V gene's germline CDR1 is SGHTS and CDR2 YDEGEE. Trimming cost V 1 base and J 0 bases, with 5 bases left between them. The CDR3 has 15 amino acids. The CDR3 sequence: CASSLLNSGANVLTF. The CDR3 nucleotides are TGTGCCAGCAGCTTGCTAAACTCTGGGGCCAACGTCCTGACTTTC. Full variable domain (rest looked up from reference TRBV5-8 and TRBJ2-6): EAGVTQSPTHLIKTRGQQATLRCSPISGHTSVYWYQQALGLGLQFLLWYDEGEERNRGNFPPRFSGRQFPNYSSELNVNALELEDSALYLCASSLLNSGANVLTFGAGSRLTVL.

This clone occurred many times. The rearrangement links TRBV18 to TRBJ1-1; D perhaps matches TRBD1 (5 bases). Germline V gene sequence: CDR1 KGHSH, CDR2 LQKENI. The CDR3 extends over 16 amino acids. V lost 3 bases to trimming and J lost 1 base, with 15 bases between them. DNA for the CDR3: TGTGCCAGCTCACCCCGCACAGGTAATTCGAACACTGAAGCTTTCTTT. Its protein product is CASSPRTGNSNTEAFF.